These 26 T cell receptor beta chains share one sample of origin, sequenced in a study of blood T cell repertoires in COVID-19. Clones were sequenced by immunoSEQ multiplex PCR, and TCRdb holds only the in-frame ones, with some missing. The sample consists of 200,000 to 250,000 clones, 84% of them appearing once. The sample comprised peripheral blood. Receptors originate from a man aged 25 to 40 with active or convalescent COVID-19.

The chain combines TRBV7-2 with TRBJ2-2; 11 bases are shared with TRBD2. Germline CDR1 reads SGHTA; CDR2 reads FQGNSA. J was trimmed by 0 bases and V by 5 bases; bases with no gene match: 2. This CDR3 has 16 amino acids. Here the CDR3 reads CASSPGLAANTGELFF. The CDR3 DNA reads TGTGCCAGCAGCCCGGGACTAGCGGCGAACACCGGGGAGCTGTTTTTT.

The V and J genes are TRBV9 and TRBJ1-1; 9 nucleotides align to TRBD1. There are 17 residues in the CDR3. V lost 0 bases to trimming and J lost 14 bases; unmatched junction nucleotides: 20. CDR1 and CDR2 from the germline V gene are SGDLS and YYNGEE. The CDR3 sequence: CASSVGGQGPLPDRGFF. The CDR3 DNA follows: TGTGCCAGCAGCGTAGGTGGACAGGGGCCGCTGCCGGATAGGGGCTTCTTT.

The chain carries TRBV27 and TRBJ2-3; D perhaps matches TRBD2 (5 bases). The CDR3 runs to 13 residues. Germline V gene lookup returns CDR1 MNHEY and CDR2 SMNVEV (reference sequence). The V end lost 6 bases, the J end lost 1 base, and 8 bases lay between the germline ends. The CDR3 nucleotides read TGTGCCAGCAGCCACGGGGGCACAGATACGCAGTATTTT. Translation: CASSHGGTDTQYF.

The J gene is TRBJ1-6, the V gene TRBV18; D is undetermined. Germline V gene sequence: CDR1 KGHSH, CDR2 LQKENI. V lost 2 bases and J lost 7, with 12 bases in between. There are 15 residues in the CDR3. The CDR3 nucleotides are TGTGCCAGCTCACCAACGAGGCCACCAAATTCACCCCTCCACTTT. Its translation: CASSPTRPPNSPLHF.

The CDR3, as DNA: TGTGCCAGCAGCTTAGCGCCCCATCAGGCCCTACAGTTATACGAGCAGTACTTC. Protein sequence: CASSLAPHQALQLYEQYF. This rearrangement joins TRBV7-2 to TRBJ2-7; unclear D gene. Germline lookup yields CDR1 SGHTA and CDR2 FQGNSA. Trimming shortened V by 0 bases and J by 4 bases, and 22 bases separated the two germline ends. The CDR3 length is 18 residues.

The chain uses TRBV28 and TRBJ2-7; TRBD1 is a possible D gene (7 bases). Germline CDR1 MDHEN, CDR2 SYDVKM. The V end lost 4 bases, the J end lost 3 bases, and 16 bases lay between the germline ends. This CDR3 comprises 15 residues. The CDR3 protein is CASSYQGGILYEQYF. CDR3 nucleotide sequence: TGTGCCAGCAGTTACCAGGGGGGAATCCTCTACGAGCAGTACTTC.

The chain links TRBV28 to TRBJ2-7, with TRBD1 matching 11 bases. Trimming at V came to 5 bases and at J to 7 bases, leaving 10 bases not matched to a gene. This CDR3 contains 15 residues. Germline CDR1 reads MDHEN; CDR2 reads SYDVKM. In nucleotides, the CDR3 is TGTGCCAGCAGTCCCCGCGGGACAGGGGGGGGAGAGCAGTACTTC. It translates to CASSPRGTGGGEQYF. The whole variable domain, filled in from reference TRBV28 and TRBJ2-7, reads DVKVTQSSRYLVKRTGEKVFLECVQDMDHENMFWYRQDPGLGLRLIYFSYDVKMKEKGDIPEGYSVSREKKERFSLILESASTNQTSMYLCASSPRGTGGGEQYFGPGTRLTVT.

The V call is TRBV6-6, the J call TRBJ2-1; D possibly corresponds to TRBD2 (5 bases). Per germline, CDR1 MNHNY and CDR2 SVGAGI (reference sequence). This CDR3 is 13 amino acids long. Trimming left V 6 bases short and J 4 bases short, with 10 bases between. The CDR3 here is CASSPTRYNEQFF. The CDR3 region has the DNA TGTGCCAGCAGCCCTACTAGGTACAATGAGCAGTTCTTC.

The chain recombines TRBV30 with TRBJ2-6; a weak D match, TRBD1 (5 bases). V was trimmed by 2 bases and J by 2 bases, leaving 10 bases between them. The germline V gene encodes CDR1 GTSNPN and CDR2 SVGIG (reference sequence). This CDR3 spans 15 amino acids. Here the CDR3 DNA reads TGTGCCTGGAGTTCAGGGCAGCCTGGGGCCAACGTCCTGACTTTC. This codes for CAWSSGQPGANVLTF.

V usage is TRBV3-1 (or the pseudogene TRBV3-2) and J usage is TRBJ2-2, with 7 bases matching TRBD1. The CDR3 length is 17 residues. J gave up 7 bases and V 1 base, and 12 bases lay outside the gene matches. Germline-derived CDR1 and CDR2 are LGHDT and YNNKEL (reference sequence). DNA of the CDR3: TGTGCCAGCAGCCAAGGACAGGGAACCCTTTTAAGCGGGGAGCTGTTTTTT. Protein product: CASSQGQGTLLSGELFF.

The chain uses TRBV18 and TRBJ1-5, with D maybe TRBD1 (5 bases). CDR3 length equals 14 residues. The ends were cut back, 3 bases at V and 6 bases at J, with 12 bases in the middle. Germline lookup yields CDR1 KGHSH and CDR2 LQKENI. The CDR3 DNA sequence: TGTGCCAGCTCACCCGGGGGTGCGAGTCAGCCCCAGCATTTT. Its translation is CASSPGGASQPQHF.

This chain connects TRBV24-1 to TRBJ2-7; TRBD1 agrees at 8 bases. CDR3 size: 16 residues. Germline V gene data show CDR1 as KGHDR and CDR2 as SFDVKD. The J segment lost 2 bases and the V segment lost 0 bases, leaving 5 bases of the junction unmatched. Written as DNA, the CDR3 is TGTGCCACCAGTGATTTGCTACGGACAGGGCCCTACGAGCAGTACTTC. Its protein is CATSDLLRTGPYEQYF.

The chain carries TRBV7-9 and TRBJ2-5; D remains unclear. This CDR3 spans 12 amino acids. V lost 8 bases, J lost 0 bases, and 7 bases lay in between. Germline V lookup: CDR1 SEHNR, CDR2 FQNEAQ (reference sequence). This chain's CDR3 is CASQRYQETQYF. The CDR3 coding sequence is TGTGCCAGCCAGAGGTACCAAGAGACCCAGTACTTC.

This chain links TRBV9 with TRBJ2-7; D may be TRBD2 (5 bases). V gave up 3 bases and J gave up 3 bases, with 10 bases separating them. Per germline, CDR1 SGDLS and CDR2 YYNGEE. CDR3 length: 13 residues. The CDR3 loop is CASSAAGDYEQYF. The DNA for the CDR3 is TGTGCCAGCAGCGCGGCCGGGGACTACGAGCAGTACTTC.

The V gene is TRBV7-6, the J gene TRBJ1-1; D perhaps matches TRBD1 (5 bases). This CDR3 spans 13 amino acids. Trimming removed 2 bases at V and 1 base at J, with 5 bases between. The germline V gene has CDR1 SGHVS and CDR2 FNYEAQ. The CDR3 DNA sequence: TGTGCCAGCAGCTTACAGGGGAACACTGAAGCTTTCTTT. Translated: CASSLQGNTEAFF.

The chain uses TRBV11-2 and TRBJ2-5, with D maybe TRBD2 (7 bases). Germline V gives CDR1 SGHAT, CDR2 FQNNGV. The CDR3 consists of 14 residues. The germline V and J ends were trimmed by 1 base and 5 bases, with 11 bases remaining between them. CDR3 sequence reads: CASSLVAGAETQYF. CDR3 coding DNA: TGTGCCAGCAGCTTAGTGGCGGGGGCGGAGACCCAGTACTTC.

The count of this clone is one. The chain recombines TRBV19 with TRBJ2-3; 8 bases align to TRBD1. CDR3 length equals 14 residues. V lost 5 bases, J lost 7 bases, and 8 bases stayed unmatched. Germline CDR1 LNHDA, CDR2 SQIVND (reference sequence). CDR3 sequence reads: CASSFRQGPNTQYF. CDR3 nucleotide sequence: TGTGCCAGTAGTTTTCGACAGGGGCCGAATACGCAGTATTTT.

The chain couples TRBV5-4 to TRBJ2-1, with 11 bases that match TRBD1. With V trimmed by 4 bases and J by 4 bases, 7 bases remained unmatched. Germline CDR1 reads SGHNT; CDR2 reads YYREEE (reference sequence). The CDR3 runs to 16 residues. The CDR3: CASSPNRDRGYNEQFF. CDR3 bases: TGTGCCAGCAGCCCAAATCGGGACAGGGGGTACAATGAGCAGTTCTTC. Filled out from reference TRBV5-4 and TRBJ2-1, the complete variable domain reads ETGVTQSPTHLIKTRGQQVTLRCSSQSGHNTVSWYQQALGQGPQFIFQYYREEENGRGNFPPRFSGLQFPNYSSELNVNALELDDSALYLCASSPNRDRGYNEQFFGPGTRLTVL.

V gene TRBV4-3 combines with J gene TRBJ1-4; 7 bases agree with TRBD1. The CDR3 runs to 16 residues. The trim removed 1 base at V and 5 bases at J, leaving 7 bases unmatched. CDR1 is LGHNA and CDR2 is YSLEER in the germline V gene. This chain's CDR3 is CASSQGPETGNEKLFF. CDR3 nucleotides: TGCGCCAGCAGCCAAGGGCCCGAGACAGGGAATGAAAAACTGTTTTTT.

This chain connects TRBV30 to TRBJ2-5; 8 bases line up with TRBD2. Germline CDR1 reads GTSNPN; CDR2 reads SVGIG (reference sequence). This CDR3 comprises 14 residues. V shed 2 bases, J shed 5 bases, and the junction held 7 bases outside the gene matches. The CDR3 coding sequence is TGTGCCTGGAGTCCCTGGACTAGCCGCGAGACCCAGTACTTC. Amino acids: CAWSPWTSRETQYF.

A remark on this clone: Other DNA sequences from this sample encode an identical CDR3 as well. V gene TRBV9 combines with J gene TRBJ2-7; 8 bases are a match to TRBD1. Germline lookup yields CDR1 SGDLS and CDR2 YYNGEE. Trimming cost V 0 bases and J 7 bases; bases outside gene matches: 6. This CDR3 has 14 amino acids. DNA of the CDR3: TGTGCCAGCAGCGTAGAGGGCAGGGGGCGGGAGCAGTACTTC. Encoded protein: CASSVEGRGREQYF.

This CDR3 reads CATSDPRTGPTGELFF. The CDR3 nucleotides read TGTGCCACCAGTGATCCTCGGACAGGGCCCACCGGGGAGCTGTTTTTT. This rearrangement joins TRBV24-1 to TRBJ2-2; TRBD1 matches at 8 bases. CDR3 length: 16 residues. V lost 3 bases and J lost 4; bases outside the gene matches: 6. In germline, CDR1 is KGHDR, CDR2 SFDVKD.

The V and J genes are TRBV7-2 and TRBJ2-3; no clear D gene. CDR1 is SGHTA, CDR2 FQGNSA, per germline. V lost 2 bases to trimming and J lost 6 bases, with 12 bases between them. CDR3 size: 14 residues. The CDR3 loop reads CASSLSRPADTQYF. The DNA for the CDR3 is TGTGCCAGCAGCTTAAGCAGGCCGGCGGATACGCAGTATTTT.

V and J are TRBV6-1 and TRBJ1-4; TRBD1 agrees at 7 bases. The CDR3 is 18 residues long. Germline-derived CDR1 and CDR2 are MNHNS and SASEGT. V lost 2 bases and J lost 0; bases outside the gene matches: 9. This CDR3 is CASSEFGGTAATNEKLFF. The DNA of the CDR3 is TGTGCCAGCAGTGAATTTGGCGGGACAGCTGCAACTAATGAAAAACTGTTTTTT.

V is TRBV28 and J is TRBJ2-7, with 7 bases aligning to TRBD1. CDR3 length: 14 amino acids. Germline CDR1 is MDHEN and CDR2 is SYDVKM. V was pared by 7 bases and J by 3 bases, with 9 bases of the junction left unmatched. The CDR3 loop reads CASNLRGFVYEQYF. In DNA form, the CDR3 reads TGTGCCAGCAATCTCAGGGGGTTTGTCTACGAGCAGTACTTC.

The table lists this clone with a count of one. V and J are TRBV2 and TRBJ1-3, with D unresolved. The CDR3 consists of 15 residues. The ends were cut back, 4 bases at V and 5 bases at J, with 15 bases in the middle. Germline V lookup: CDR1 SNHLY, CDR2 FYNNEI. The CDR3: CASSAWARQRNTIYF. CDR3 coding DNA: TGTGCCAGCAGTGCCTGGGCAAGACAAAGAAACACCATATATTTT.